The source of this TCR beta chain is a study of OX40 agonist ivuxolimab in advanced cancers. The CDR3 sequence is 16 residues long. CDR1 is MGHRA, CDR2 YSYEKL, per germline. V lost 4 bases to trimming and J lost 0 bases, with 14 bases between them. The table came from immunoSEQ multiplex PCR; TCRdb's copy has only in-frame clones and leaves some out. This table holds 90,000 to 130,000 clones, around 90% found once. Patients with a history of autoimmune disease or on systemic immunosuppression were excluded. The chain recombines TRBV4-1 with TRBJ2-3, with D perhaps TRBD2 (6 bases). This sequence originates from an adult with an advanced solid tumor such as melanoma, head and neck, liver or kidney cancer. The specimen was CD4+ or CD8+ T cells sorted from blood, collected in a trial of the OX40 agonist ivuxolimab. CDR3 nucleotide sequence: TGCGCCAGCAGCCCCGAACGGAGCGGGAGCACAGATACGCAGTATTTT. Residues: CASSPERSGSTDTQYF.